A selection of T cell receptor beta chains follows, all from one sample in a study of somatic mutations in cytotoxic T cells in rheumatoid arthritis. The data were produced by immunoSEQ multiplex PCR, yet TCRdb's version contains in-frame clones alone and is incomplete. This sample carries about 20,000 clones, 60% to 85% of them seen once, and the ten largest clones take over 25%. Sequenced material: CD8+ T cells sorted from blood. The receptor set was obtained from an adult with rheumatoid arthritis. Both conserved end residues are part of each CDR3. A D gene is named only where the DNA matches it firmly. Size values are once, few and many counts, or a class for expanded clones, and some rows have none.

abundance	d_gene	v_gene	j_gene	CDR3nt	CDR3aa
-	-	TRBV20-1	TRBJ1-2	TGCAGTGCTAGGGGGGATGGCTACACCTTC	CSARGDGYTF
-	-	TRBV27	TRBJ2-3	TGTGCCAGCAGCTTCACGAGGATTAGGACGGGAGATACGCAGTATTTT	CASSFTRIRTGDTQYF
-	-	TRBV18	TRBJ1-1	TGTGCCAGCTCAGCCAGGGTTTCGATGAACACTGAGGCTTTCTTT	CASSARVSMNTEAFF
-	-	TRBV5-6	TRBJ1-2	TGTGCCAGCAGCGACCAATTAGGGGGAGAAGGCTACACCTTC	CASSDQLGGEGYTF
-	-	TRBV28	TRBJ2-1	TGTGCCAGCAGTTTAGTTGAGGGGCACCAGCAGTTCTTC	CASSLVEGHQQFF
-	-	TRBV2	TRBJ2-3	TGTGCCAGCAGGGGCGGTGCTACAGATACGCAGTATTTT	CASRGGATDTQYF
-	-	TRBV25-1	TRBJ2-3	TGTGCCAGCAGTGAACAGGGTTTTGATACGCAGTATTTT	CASSEQGFDTQYF
-	-	TRBV30	TRBJ1-2	TGTGCCTGGAGTGTGGGACCCAGATGGAACTATGGCTACACCTTC	CAWSVGPRWNYGYTF
-	TRBD2	TRBV27	TRBJ2-3	TGTGCCAGCAGTTCTCCGGCCGGCGGGGGGCCTATCACAGATACGCAGTATTTT	CASSSPAGGGPITDTQYF
-	-	TRBV9	TRBJ2-1	TGTGCCAGCAGCGTTGGTCCGCGGAAAGATTACAATGAGCAGTTCTTC	CASSVGPRKDYNEQFF
-	-	TRBV19	TRBJ1-1	TGTGCCAGTACCCACCTCATGAACACTGAAGCTTTCTTT	CASTHLMNTEAFF
-	-	TRBV15	TRBJ1-2	TGTGCCACCAGCAGAGACGGGTGGAGTGGCTACACCTTC	CATSRDGWSGYTF
-	TRBD1	TRBV11-2	TRBJ1-1	TGTGCCAGCAGCCGGACAGGCCCGGGCGGGGCTTTCTTT	CASSRTGPGGAFF
-	-	TRBV29-1	TRBJ2-2	TGCAGCGTTGTGGGACGGAACACCGGGGAGCTGTTTTTT	CSVVGRNTGELFF
few	TRBD2	TRBV19	TRBJ2-1	TGTGCCAGTAGTATTATACTAGCGGGAGTATATGAGCAGTTCTTC	CASSIILAGVYEQFF
-	TRBD1	TRBV27	TRBJ1-1	TGTGCCAGCAGTACTTGGACAGGGGGGACGACTGAAGCTTTCTTT	CASSTWTGGTTEAFF
-	-	TRBV4-1	TRBJ2-5	TGCGCCAGCAGCCTCCCCCCGGGGAAGACCCAGTACTTC	CASSLPPGKTQYF
-	TRBD2	TRBV7-6	TRBJ2-7	TGTGCCAGCAGCCTCGGGGGGGGTAGCGTATTATCCTACGAGCAGTACTTC	CASSLGGGSVLSYEQYF
-	-	TRBV19	TRBJ2-1	TGTGCCAGTAGCCCCACCCAAGGCTCCTACAATGAGCAGTTCTTC	CASSPTQGSYNEQFF
-	-	TRBV15	TRBJ1-6	TGTGCCACCAGCAGATCGGGCCAGTCACCCCTCCACTTT	CATSRSGQSPLHF
-	-	TRBV7-9	TRBJ1-1	TGTGCCAGCAGCTTAGCGGGCAGACTAAATGAAGCTTTCTTT	CASSLAGRLNEAFF
-	TRBD1	TRBV19	TRBJ1-5	TGTGCCAGTCAGACAGGGAGTCCTTTTCAGCCCCAGCATTTT	CASQTGSPFQPQHF
-	-	TRBV2	TRBJ2-2	TGTGCCACCTCCGTGGACGCGAACACCGGGGAGCTGTTTTTT	CATSVDANTGELFF
-	TRBD1	TRBV2	TRBJ2-3	TGTGCCACCCTGCGGGACAGGGAAAATACGCAGTATTTT	CATLRDRENTQYF
-	TRBD2	TRBV5-4	TRBJ2-6	TGTGCCAGCAGCGGGGGGGGACTCCAGAAGGGGGCCAACGTCCTGACTTTC	CASSGGGLQKGANVLTF
-	TRBD1	TRBV4-1	TRBJ2-1	TGCGCCAGCAGCCAAACACCGGGACAGGGGGGAAATGAGCAGTTCTTC	CASSQTPGQGGNEQFF
-	TRBD2	TRBV2	TRBJ2-1	TGTGCCAGCAGTTCAAGCGGGGGGGTGGATGAGCAGTTCTTC	CASSSSGGVDEQFF
-	TRBD2	TRBV10-3	TRBJ2-7	TGTGCCATCCGTGGGACTACCCTCGAGCAGTACTTC	CAIRGTTLEQYF
-	-	TRBV14	TRBJ2-1	TGTGCCAGCAGCCAAGATCCCGGACTACTTACCAATGAGCAGTTCTTC	CASSQDPGLLTNEQFF
-	TRBD2	TRBV30	TRBJ2-1	TGTGCCTGGAAACCGGGACTAGCGCTTGGTGAGCAGTTCTTC	CAWKPGLALGEQFF
-	TRBD1	TRBV11-2	TRBJ1-6	TGTGCCAGCAGCTTATCACAGGGGTGGCATAATTCACCCCTCCACTTT	CASSLSQGWHNSPLHF
-	TRBD2	TRBV15	TRBJ2-1	TGTGCCACCGGGGCTAGCGGGAGAGGTGAGCAGTTCTTC	CATGASGRGEQFF
-	-	TRBV15	TRBJ2-5	TGTGCCACCAGCAGAGATAGGGGGACACAAGAGACCCAGTACTTC	CATSRDRGTQETQYF
-	-	TRBV9	TRBJ1-1	TGTGCCAGCAGCGTAGGTTCCAACACTGAAGCTTTCTTT	CASSVGSNTEAFF
-	TRBD1	TRBV4-1	TRBJ2-1	TGCGCCAGCAGCCAAGTACAGGGGAGCTCCTACAATGAGCAGTTCTTC	CASSQVQGSSYNEQFF
-	-	TRBV5-6	TRBJ2-2	TGTGCCAGCAGGACGGGCACCCAGAGAACCGGGGAGCTGTTTTTT	CASRTGTQRTGELFF
once	-	TRBV15	TRBJ1-5	TGTGCCACCAGCAGAGACAGGAGCCAAAATCAGCCCCAGCATTTT	CATSRDRSQNQPQHF
-	-	TRBV7-9	TRBJ2-7	TGTGCCAGCAGCTTGACCGCACTCTACGAGCAGTACTTC	CASSLTALYEQYF
-	TRBD2	TRBV19	TRBJ2-3	TGTGCCAGTAGTGGTCTAGCGGGAGGCACAGATACGCAGTATTTT	CASSGLAGGTDTQYF
-	-	TRBV5-6	TRBJ1-2	TGTGCCAGCAGCCCAGGGGCAGGGTATGGCTACACCTTC	CASSPGAGYGYTF